These T cell receptor beta chains were read from a single sample in a study of blood T cell repertoires in COVID-19. The table came from immunoSEQ multiplex PCR; TCRdb's copy has only in-frame clones and leaves some out. The sample includes a few hundred thousand clones, about 79% of them seen just once. The sample comprised PBMCs or T cells enriched from blood (not recorded which). The receptors come from a woman aged 55-75 years who had recovered from COVID-19. The CDR3 runs from the conserved cysteine through the conserved F or W.

V gene,J gene,CDR3 protein
TRBV19,TRBJ1-4,CASRLTGTEASTNEKLFF
TRBV11-2,TRBJ2-2,CASSLVEGRGELFF
TRBV27,TRBJ2-1,CASRGTGRWRTGWQFF
TRBV5-6,TRBJ1-1,CASSLLNTEAFF
TRBV19,TRBJ1-5,CASSLVVYSNQPQHF
TRBV18,TRBJ2-7,CASSPPRAGGLSYEQYF
TRBV4-1,TRBJ2-3,CASSQAFRPGGTDTQYF
TRBV18,TRBJ1-6,CASSGSSGGNSPLHF
TRBV7-6,TRBJ2-3,CASSLAGGLLDTQYF
TRBV7-2,TRBJ2-2,CASSLRAVPGELFF
TRBV5-1,TRBJ2-5,CASSRAGQSQETQYF
TRBV27,TRBJ2-1,CASRFLGRERANEQFF
TRBV5-1,TRBJ2-3,CASSLGLYLRTDTQYF
TRBV4-1,TRBJ1-1,CASSQEGGRGRTEAFF
TRBV11-1,TRBJ2-6,CASRDESRANVLTF
TRBV7-9,TRBJ2-6,CASSPPGGSGANVLTF
TRBV6-2/TRBV6-3,TRBJ1-2,CASSSWTGEGYTF
TRBV5-1,TRBJ2-7,CASSLGTDVYEQYF
TRBV3-1/TRBV3-2,TRBJ2-7,CASSLRREIPYEQYF
TRBV14,TRBJ1-1,CASSQVDRVDTEAFF
TRBV7-6,TRBJ1-6,CASGKRDYNSPLHF
TRBV7-9,TRBJ2-1,CASSFSGGLDEQFF
TRBV18,TRBJ1-1,CASSRRDRGLNTEAFF
TRBV5-6,TRBJ1-5,CASSTTGGFKHF
TRBV30,TRBJ1-1,CAWSEGQMNTEAFF
TRBV30,TRBJ2-7,CAWSRGLVPYEQYF
TRBV6-5,TRBJ2-3,CASSYKGVGTDTQYF
TRBV7-8,TRBJ2-7,CASSLNRLAGSYEQYF
TRBV9,TRBJ1-1,CASSVAAGGRGEAFF
TRBV7-2,TRBJ1-2,CASSSDRVRGYTF
TRBV29-1,TRBJ2-1,CSVLERGGNEQFF
TRBV7-2,TRBJ2-6,CASSPVRQGESGANVLTF
TRBV4-1,TRBJ2-1,CASSPSSGIDYNEQFF
TRBV7-8,TRBJ2-1,CASSSRGLAGGGSYNEQFF
TRBV19,TRBJ1-2,CASSTSDRGYGYTF
TRBV5-4,TRBJ2-7,CATSGAGQGSYEQYF
TRBV21-1,TRBJ2-5,CASSKLVVPETQYF
TRBV7-2,TRBJ2-5,CASSLAFGQQETQYF
TRBV19,TRBJ1-5,CASSIVNSISNQPQHF
TRBV11-2,TRBJ1-1,CASSFSVGTGAEAFF
TRBV7-2,TRBJ2-1,CASSRVSSYNEQFF